The 2 T cell receptor beta chains in this list originate from one sample, sequenced in a study of T cell responses to AZD1222 COVID-19 vaccine. Method: immunoSEQ multiplex PCR; TCRdb's copy keeps in-frame clones and lacks some. The sample has some 93,000 clones; roughly 88% are singletons. The specimen was peripheral blood, collected 28 days after the second AZD1222 dose. The receptors derive from an adult who received the AZD1222 COVID-19 vaccine.

This rearrangement joins TRBV7-2 to TRBJ1-1, with no clear D. Trimming pared 3 bases from V and 1 base from J, leaving 6 bases between. The CDR3 runs to 13 residues. Germline CDR1 and CDR2: SGHTA and FQGNSA. This CDR3 is CASSFRTNTEAFF. In nucleotides, the CDR3 is TGTGCCAGCAGCTTTCGGACGAACACTGAAGCTTTCTTT.

This rearrangement joins TRBV30 to TRBJ2-5; TRBD2 agrees at 8 bases. With 0 bases clipped from V and 4 bases from J, the junction kept 7 bases outside the gene matches. The length of the CDR3 is 15 residues. Germline V lookup: CDR1 GTSNPN, CDR2 SVGIG (reference sequence). The CDR3 spells CAWSVPGGVRETQYF. The CDR3 DNA follows: TGTGCCTGGAGTGTACCGGGAGGGGTCAGAGAGACCCAGTACTTC. Based on the CDR3 plus reference TRBV30 and TRBJ2-5, the full variable domain is SQTIHQWPATLVQPVGSPLSLECTVEGTSNPNLYWYRQAAGRGLQLLFYSVGIGQISSEVPQNLSASRPQDRQFILSSKKLLLSDSGFYLCAWSVPGGVRETQYFGPGTRLLVL.